Listed below are T cell receptor beta chains from one sample, sequenced in a study of blood T cell repertoires in COVID-19. The assay was immunoSEQ multiplex PCR, and TCRdb's table has in-frame clones only and misses some. The sample has about 150,000 clones, 70% to 90% seen once. Input material: peripheral blood. All receptors come from a human donor in a cohort sampled during active COVID-19. The CDR3 runs from the conserved cysteine through the conserved F or W. Clone size is not always given. Where it is, it says once, few, many or a class for expanded clones.

j_call	v_call	clone_size	cdr3_aa
TRBJ2-7	TRBV3-1/TRBV3-2	NA	CASSRTSGSSYEQYF
TRBJ2-6	TRBV2	NA	CASSENFGTPLSGANVLTF
TRBJ2-5	TRBV7-9	NA	CASTPDRGTETQYF
TRBJ1-5	TRBV7-2	once	CASSLGQGLVNQPQHF
TRBJ1-2	TRBV12-3/TRBV12-4	NA	CASSAYRDDGYTF
TRBJ2-7	TRBV28	NA	CASSIGLAYEQYF
TRBJ1-3	TRBV5-1	NA	CASSLGFWEEHSGNTIYF
TRBJ2-7	TRBV30	once	CAWTSGPYEQYF
TRBJ1-3	TRBV5-4	NA	CASSTGQGRNTIYF
TRBJ1-5	TRBV25-1	NA	CASRGQGDQPQHF
TRBJ2-2	TRBV6-5	NA	CASGRDRDTGELFF
TRBJ2-7	TRBV11-3	once	CASSLEYGGGRATYEQYF
TRBJ2-1	TRBV18	once	CASSPNLAGGDNEQFF
TRBJ2-3	TRBV28	NA	CASSPSIAGTSTDTQYF
TRBJ1-1	TRBV7-9	NA	CASSLAMDSEAFF
TRBJ1-1	TRBV2	NA	CASRGTGNTEAFF
TRBJ2-7	TRBV5-1	NA	CASSTAGGSYEQYF
TRBJ2-1	TRBV28	NA	CASSLERDRADNEQFF
TRBJ2-1	TRBV7-9	NA	CASSPKGTGDNEQFF
TRBJ1-5	TRBV6-6	NA	CASSDRGLGNQPQHF
TRBJ1-2	TRBV3-1/TRBV3-2	NA	CASSQVDRVGYTF